These 27 T cell receptor beta chains were sequenced from one sample in a study of identical twins. MiXCR was run by TCRdb on the 5' RACE reads, yielding one entry per CDR3 protein. Of approximately 280,000 distinct CDR3 sequences in the sample, more than 6.5% were seen once. These data were likewise used in another study, on yellow fever vaccine responses in identical twins.

The sequenced sample was memory (CD45RO+) T cells sorted from blood. The receptor source for this set is a woman aged 18 to 35 in good health.

The chain employs TRBV6-4 and TRBJ2-2; possibly TRBD2 for D (5 bases). Germline loops: CDR1 MRHNA, CDR2 SNTAGT. With 3 bases removed from V and 4 bases from J, the gap between germline ends came to 12 bases. This CDR3 has 15 amino acids. This chain's CDR3 is CASSEGRGLTGELFF. CDR3 DNA sequence: TGTGCCAGCAGTGAAGGTCGAGGGCTCACCGGGGAGCTGTTTTTT.

This clonotype was detected many times. The V call is TRBV6-2 or TRBV6-3, the J call TRBJ2-7, with 12 bases matching TRBD2. The CDR3 length is 20 residues. The germline gives CDR1 MNHEY, CDR2 SVGEGT. Trimming cost V 4 bases and J 0 bases; bases outside gene matches: 16. CDR3 coding DNA: TGTGCCAGCAGTTTCCCCGGGACTAGCGGGTCCCTGAGTAGCTCCTACGAGCAGTACTTC. Encoded protein: CASSFPGTSGSLSSSYEQYF.

This clonotype was counted at least ten times. The chain combines TRBV5-6 with TRBJ2-5; no definite D call. The CDR3 covers 17 residues. Germline assignment: CDR1 SGHDT and CDR2 YYEEEE. V was shortened by 0 bases and J by 5 bases, with 20 bases between the two germline ends. CDR3: CASSLVGTAYRWETQYF. The CDR3 coding sequence is TGTGCCAGCAGCTTGGTAGGAACAGCCTATCGGTGGGAGACCCAGTACTTC.

This clonotype was counted ten times or more. The rearrangement uses TRBV12-3 or TRBV12-4 and TRBJ1-3; D is ambiguous. The V and J ends lost 2 bases and 0 bases respectively, with 8 bases between them. The CDR3 is 15 amino acids. CDR3 bases: TGTGCCAGCAGTTTATTTCGGAGCTCTGGAAACACCATATATTTT. Amino acid sequence: CASSLFRSSGNTIYF.

V and J are TRBV9 and TRBJ1-2; D remains unclear. CDR1 is SGDLS and CDR2 is YYNGEE in the germline V gene. Trimming took off 0 bases at V and 7 bases at J, with 7 bases between the two ends. This CDR3 is 12 amino acids long. The CDR3 region is CASSVGMGGYTF. CDR3 bases: TGTGCCAGCAGCGTAGGGATGGGTGGCTACACCTTC.

This clonotype was found a few times. The chain combines TRBV7-9 with TRBJ1-4; tentatively, D is TRBD1 (5 bases). V was trimmed by 7 bases and J by 5 bases, leaving 8 bases between them. The CDR3 runs 12 residues. Germline V CDR1 and CDR2: SEHNR, FQNEAQ (reference sequence). The CDR3 loop is CASTRQNEKLFF. In DNA form, the CDR3 reads TGTGCCAGCACCCGACAGAATGAAAAACTGTTTTTT. Looking up the rest from reference TRBV7-9 and TRBJ1-4 gives the full variable domain: DTGVSQNPRHKITKRGQNVTFRCDPISEHNRLYWYRQTLGQGPEFLTYFQNEAQLEKSRLLSDRFSAERPKGSFSTLEIQRTEQGDSAMYLCASTRQNEKLFFGSGTQLSVL.

This clonotype has only a few counts. The rearrangement uses TRBV11-2 and TRBJ1-1; a weak D match, TRBD1 (5 bases). The CDR3 has 14 residues. The germline CDR1 and CDR2 sequences are SGHAT and FQNNGV. V was trimmed by 0 bases and J by 5 bases, leaving 10 bases between them. The CDR3 nucleotides are TGTGCCAGCAGCTTAGACCGGGACGGGACTGAAGCTTTCTTT. Protein sequence: CASSLDRDGTEAFF.

This clonotype was observed many times. The chain is built from TRBV2 and TRBJ1-6; 7 bases fit TRBD1. The CDR3 loop spans 16 amino acids. After removal of 4 bases from V and 10 bases from J, the junction contained 13 bases not matched to a gene. Per the germline V gene, CDR1 is SNHLY and CDR2 is FYNNEI. The CDR3 here is CASSARGGTETSPLHF. Here the CDR3 DNA reads TGTGCCAGCAGTGCGAGGGGGGGGACAGAGACATCACCCCTCCACTTT.

This clonotype was seen a few times. CDR3: CASSFAGEGNTIYF. The CDR3 bases are TGTGCCAGCAGTTTTGCCGGGGAGGGAAACACCATATATTTT. V gene TRBV27 combines with J gene TRBJ1-3; D unclear. V lost 3 bases and J lost 4, with 10 bases in between. Per germline, CDR1 MNHEY and CDR2 SMNVEV (reference sequence). The CDR3 runs 14 residues.

This clonotype occurred many times. V is TRBV12-3 or TRBV12-4 and J is TRBJ1-3; D gene uncertain. Trimming pared 3 bases from V and 0 bases from J, leaving 3 bases between. CDR3 length: 13 amino acids. CDR3 nucleotide sequence: TGTGCCAGCAGTTTGGGCTCTGGAAACACCATATATTTT. This encodes CASSLGSGNTIYF.

This clonotype occurred many times. The chain links TRBV27 to TRBJ2-1; the match to TRBD2 covers 8 bases. The trim removed 6 bases at V and 0 bases at J, leaving 7 bases unmatched. The CDR3 is 16 residues long. Germline-derived CDR1 and CDR2 are MNHEY and SMNVEV (reference sequence). The CDR3 nucleotides are TGTGCCAGCAGCCCCTGGGGGACTAGCTCCTACAATGAGCAGTTCTTC. Its translation: CASSPWGTSSYNEQFF.

The chain carries TRBV20-1 and TRBJ1-1; a possible D gene is TRBD1 (5 bases). Germline assignment: CDR1 DFQATT and CDR2 SNEGSKA (reference sequence). The CDR3 contains 14 residues. The V and J ends lost 5 bases and 4 bases respectively, with 17 bases between them. The CDR3 spells CSAQGGGRGTEAFF. The CDR3 nucleotides are TGCAGTGCTCAGGGTGGAGGTCGGGGCACTGAAGCTTTCTTT.

This chain connects TRBV11-2 to TRBJ2-7; 7 nucleotides agree with TRBD1. J lost 1 base, V lost 5 bases, and 2 bases had no gene match. This CDR3 contains 13 residues. Per germline, CDR1 SGHAT and CDR2 FQNNGV. CDR3 residues: CASSMTGSYEQYV. DNA for the CDR3: TGTGCCAGCAGCATGACAGGGTCCTACGAGCAGTACGTC.

The chain recombines TRBV19 with TRBJ1-2; possible D gene TRBD1, 6 bases. CDR1 LNHDA and CDR2 SQIVND come from the germline V gene (reference sequence). The CDR3 runs to 12 residues. Between the trimmed V and J ends, which lost 7 bases and 3 bases, there was a span of 9 bases. The CDR3, as DNA: TGTGCCAGTAAAAGACAGGACTATGGCTACACCTTC. Translated, it gives CASKRQDYGYTF.

The chain uses TRBV20-1 and TRBJ2-2, with 7 bases fitting TRBD1. This CDR3 comprises 14 residues. Germline-derived CDR1 and CDR2 are DFQATT and SNEGSKA (reference sequence). The junction had 9 bases not matched to a gene; V was cut back by 6 bases and J by 5 bases. In DNA, the CDR3 is TGCAGTGCCGCCTCCACGGACAGGACCGGGGAGCTGTTTTTT. It specifies CSAASTDRTGELFF.

This clonotype was counted many times. In DNA form, the CDR3 reads TGTGCCAGTCGTAACAGGGGAGCTGAAGCTTTCTTT. Translation: CASRNRGAEAFF. The chain combines TRBV19 with TRBJ1-1, with 7 bases aligning to TRBD1. There are 12 residues in the CDR3. The germline gives CDR1 LNHDA, CDR2 SQIVND (reference sequence). V lost 8 bases and J lost 6; bases outside the gene matches: 6.

This clonotype has just one count. A much larger clone is a single base away; this may be a read error. The V and J genes are TRBV11-2 and TRBJ2-1; D might be TRBD1 (6 bases). Trimming cost V 8 bases and J 5 bases, with 22 bases left between them. The CDR3 extends over 16 amino acids. Per the germline V gene, CDR1 is SGHAT and CDR2 is FQNNGV. Here the CDR3 DNA reads TGTGCCAGCGGCTCCCACAGGGCAGGGGCACACAATGAGCAGTTCTTC. Translating it yields CASGSHRAGAHNEQFF.

This clonotype showed up many times. This chain uses TRBV12-3 or TRBV12-4 with TRBJ1-5, with TRBD1 as a possible D gene (6 bases). The CDR3 covers 14 residues. Trimming took off 2 bases at V and 4 bases at J, with 9 bases between the two ends. The CDR3 protein is CASSLSGTNQPQHF. The CDR3 DNA follows: TGTGCCAGCAGTTTAAGTGGGACAAATCAGCCCCAGCATTTT.

The V gene is TRBV15, the J gene TRBJ1-4; D is unresolved. The CDR3 runs 14 residues. Trimming left V 1 base short and J 4 bases short, with 7 bases between. In germline, CDR1 is LNHNV, CDR2 YYDKDF (reference sequence). The CDR3 sequence: CATSRVSLNEKLFF. The CDR3 coding sequence is TGTGCCACCAGCAGAGTTTCTCTTAATGAAAAACTGTTTTTT.

In this sample, this clonotype turned up many times. This chain uses TRBV9 with TRBJ2-7; 9 nucleotides align to TRBD1. CDR1 is SGDLS, CDR2 YYNGEE, per germline. The CDR3 extends over 16 amino acids. The J segment lost 5 bases and the V segment lost 4 bases, leaving 13 bases of the junction unmatched. The CDR3, as DNA: TGTGCCAGCAGCCCCCGGGACAGGGTTGTTAGGGACGAGCAGTACTTC. This encodes CASSPRDRVVRDEQYF.

In its sample, this clonotype was seen many times. The rearrangement links TRBV29-1 to TRBJ2-1; D might be TRBD2 (6 bases). V lost 5 bases and J lost 0, with 11 bases in between. Per germline, CDR1 SQVTM and CDR2 ANQGSEA. This CDR3 is built from 14 residues. The CDR3 protein is CSVRDLSSYNEQFF. CDR3 nucleotides: TGCAGCGTTAGGGACTTGAGCTCCTACAATGAGCAGTTCTTC.

A few counts support this clonotype. The chain carries TRBV24-1 and TRBJ2-1, with 10 bases aligning to TRBD2. With 6 bases clipped from V and 1 base from J, the junction kept 2 bases outside the gene matches. This CDR3 has 15 residues. The germline V gene encodes CDR1 KGHDR and CDR2 SFDVKD. The CDR3 coding sequence is TGTGCCACCAGTAATAGCGGGGGGTCCTACAATGAGCAGTTCTTC. It specifies CATSNSGGSYNEQFF.

As regards this clonotype: This clone may be a read error of a much larger clone one base away. The chain carries TRBV6-2 or TRBV6-3 and TRBJ2-4; D unclear. Germline V CDR1 and CDR2: MNHEY, SVGEGT. Between the trimmed V and J ends, which lost 5 bases and 13 bases, there was a span of 21 bases. The CDR3 is 14 amino acids. The CDR3 bases are TGTGCCAGCAGTGATGACTTGTTATCCGGTGGCCAGTACTTC. This translates into CASSDDLLSGGQYF.

The gene calls are TRBV6-2 or TRBV6-3 and TRBJ1-5, with 7 bases that match TRBD1. CDR1 is MNHEY, CDR2 SVGEGT, per germline. The CDR3 has 16 amino acids. V gave up 5 bases and J gave up 4 bases; unmatched junction bases: 11. The CDR3 DNA follows: TGTGCCAGCAGTCGGGAGGGGGCGATCACGAATCAGCCCCAGCATTTT. It specifies CASSREGAITNQPQHF.

This clonotype has a handful of counts. Here the CDR3 reads CASSWDRGNTGELFF. In nucleotides, the CDR3 is TGTGCCAGCAGTTGGGACAGGGGAAACACCGGGGAGCTGTTTTTT. The chain couples TRBV6-2 or TRBV6-3 to TRBJ2-2; 10 bases are shared with TRBD1. The CDR3 is made up of 15 amino acids. With V trimmed by 4 bases and J by 2 bases, 1 base remained unmatched. CDR1 and CDR2 (germline): MNHEY, SVGEGT.

This clonotype has at least ten counts. This chain joins TRBV24-1 and TRBJ2-1, with 8 bases matching TRBD2. Germline V gene data show CDR1 as KGHDR and CDR2 as SFDVKD. The V gene end was trimmed by 5 bases and the J gene end by 7 bases; junction bases not matched to a gene: 12. The CDR3 loop spans 16 amino acids. In DNA form, the CDR3 reads TGTGCCACCAGTGTCCGAGCGGGGGAGGGATCGAATGAGCAGTTCTTC. It yields the protein CATSVRAGEGSNEQFF.

This clonotype was recorded a few times. V is TRBV28 and J is TRBJ2-7; TRBD2 aligns across 8 bases. The V segment lost 5 bases and the J segment 4 bases; nucleotides outside the gene matches: 7. CDR1 MDHEN and CDR2 SYDVKM come from the germline V gene. The CDR3 extends over 14 amino acids. CDR3 loop: CASSAGGSRYEQYV. The CDR3 nucleotides read TGTGCCAGCAGTGCGGGGGGATCTCGGTACGAGCAGTACGTC.